These 27 T cell receptor beta chains came from one sample sequenced in a study of blood T cell repertoires in COVID-19. The assay was immunoSEQ multiplex PCR, and TCRdb's table has in-frame clones only and misses some. The table shows roughly 150,000 clones, with around four fifths occurring only once. The sample consisted of peripheral blood. The receptors stem from a woman aged 70-85 years who had recovered from COVID-19.

This chain connects TRBV4-1 to TRBJ2-1; D possibly corresponds to TRBD2 (6 bases). Trimming took 4 bases from V and 3 from J, leaving 25 bases between them. This CDR3 contains 19 residues. Per the germline V gene, CDR1 is MGHRA and CDR2 is YSYEKL. As DNA, the CDR3 is TGCGCCAGCAGCCCCCCTGGGGTTGGTAGCGGAGGGGACTACAATGAGCAGTTCTTC. Residues: CASSPPGVGSGGDYNEQFF.

The chain carries TRBV15 and TRBJ2-7, with D tentatively TRBD1 (5 bases). V was shortened by 0 bases and J by 2 bases, with 14 bases between the two germline ends. CDR3 length: 16 residues. The germline V gene has CDR1 LNHNV and CDR2 YYDKDF (reference sequence). The CDR3 coding sequence is TGTGCCACCAGCAGAGATCCCCACCTCAGGGCCTACGAGCAGTACTTC. It translates to CATSRDPHLRAYEQYF.

The chain uses TRBV5-1 and TRBJ2-1; D not resolved. Germline CDR1 is SGHRS and CDR2 is YFSETQ. Deletions cut 1 base from V and 8 bases from J, with 7 bases between. This CDR3 has 12 amino acids. The CDR3 is CASSLLRDEQFF. The CDR3, as DNA: TGCGCCAGCAGCTTGCTGAGAGATGAGCAGTTCTTC.

CDR3 loop: CASSPSTGGAGNTIYF. CDR3 coding DNA: TGTGCCAGCTCACCGTCCACAGGGGGCGCGGGAAACACCATATATTTT. The genes are TRBV18 and TRBJ1-3, with 9 positions matching TRBD1. The junction had 7 bases not matched to a gene; V was cut back by 3 bases and J by 4 bases. The CDR3 consists of 16 residues. Per germline, CDR1 KGHSH and CDR2 LQKENI.

V usage is TRBV6-5 and J usage is TRBJ2-1, with 9 nucleotides matching TRBD2. From germline, CDR1 is MNHEY and CDR2 SVGAGI. This CDR3 contains 16 residues. V gave up 2 bases and J gave up 0 bases; unmatched junction bases: 2. The CDR3, as DNA: TGTGCCAGCAGTTACAGCGGGGGGAGCTCCTACAATGAGCAGTTCTTC. Its translation: CASSYSGGSSYNEQFF.

The chain links TRBV2 to TRBJ1-6, with D possibly matching TRBD1 (5 bases). Trimming removed 8 bases from V and 0 bases from J, with 20 bases in between. This CDR3 contains 18 residues. The germline V gene has CDR1 SNHLY and CDR2 FYNNEI. The DNA for the CDR3 is TGTGCCAGCGGCGGGGACTACAGGAGGAGCTCCTATAATTCACCCCTCCACTTT. This codes for CASGGDYRRSSYNSPLHF.

The V gene is TRBV19, the J gene TRBJ1-2; D unclear. V lost 4 bases to trimming and J lost 5 bases, with 14 bases between them. Per germline, CDR1 LNHDA and CDR2 SQIVND (reference sequence). The CDR3 totals 14 residues. The CDR3 DNA reads as TGTGCCAGTAGTACGCGGGGAGCCCCTTATGGCTACACCTTC. Protein: CASSTRGAPYGYTF.

This chain joins TRBV6-4 and TRBJ1-1, with 9 bases aligning to TRBD1. Germline lookup yields CDR1 MRHNA and CDR2 SNTAGT. The trim removed 6 bases at V and 6 bases at J, leaving 11 bases unmatched. The CDR3 covers 15 residues. The CDR3: CASRGQGSRGAEAFF. The CDR3 DNA reads TGTGCCAGCAGGGGACAGGGTTCGCGCGGCGCTGAAGCTTTCTTT.

The V gene is TRBV2, the J gene TRBJ2-7; 9 nucleotides match TRBD1. The germline V gene encodes CDR1 SNHLY and CDR2 FYNNEI. After removal of 5 bases from V and 6 bases from J, the junction contained 5 bases not matched to a gene. The CDR3 extends over 13 amino acids. The CDR3, as DNA: TGTGCCAGCAGTCAGGACAGGGGTTCCGAGCAGTACTTC. The encoded protein is CASSQDRGSEQYF. Full variable domain (missing parts from reference TRBV2 and TRBJ2-7): EPEVTQTPSHQVTQMGQEVILRCVPISNHLYFYWYRQILGQKVEFLVSFYNNEISEKSEIFDDQFSVERPDGSNFTLKIRSTKLEDSAMYFCASSQDRGSEQYFGPGTRLTVT.

In its sample, this clone was seen a few times. The chain carries TRBV5-1 and TRBJ2-7, with a tentative D call TRBD1 (5 bases). Deletions cut 7 bases from V and 0 bases from J, with 11 bases between. The CDR3 extends over 13 amino acids. CDR1 is SGHRS, CDR2 YFSETQ, per germline. CDR3 sequence reads: CASRQPASYEQYF. The CDR3 nucleotides read TGCGCCAGCCGACAGCCCGCCTCCTACGAGCAGTACTTC.

The chain has TRBV9 and TRBJ2-2, with TRBD1 as a possible D gene (6 bases). CDR1 is SGDLS and CDR2 is YYNGEE in the germline V gene. The length of the CDR3 is 16 residues. The V gene lost 4 bases and the J gene lost 4 bases, with 17 bases spanning the gap. The CDR3 loop reads CASSPRTAPGTGELFF. The CDR3 bases are TGTGCCAGCAGCCCAAGGACAGCCCCGGGCACCGGGGAGCTGTTTTTT.

J is TRBJ2-7 and V is TRBV15; 10 nucleotides align to TRBD2. CDR3 length: 15 residues. Looked up from germline, CDR1 is LNHNV and CDR2 is YYDKDF (reference sequence). V shed 0 bases and J 4 bases; nucleotides not matched to a gene: 3. The CDR3 nucleotides are TGTGCCACCAGCAGAGAAGGGACTAGCGAGTACGAGCAGTACTTC. Encoded protein: CATSREGTSEYEQYF. Using reference TRBV15 and TRBJ2-7 for the parts outside the CDR3, the full variable domain is DAMVIQNPRYQVTQFGKPVTLSCSQTLNHNVMYWYQQKSSQAPKLLFHYYDKDFNNEADTPDNFQSRRPNTSFCFLDIRSPGLGDTAMYLCATSREGTSEYEQYFGPGTRLTVT.

This sequence joins TRBV24-1 and TRBJ1-1; 7 positions match TRBD1. The CDR3 extends over 13 amino acids. Germline values: CDR1 KGHDR, CDR2 SFDVKD. With 7 bases clipped from V and 0 bases from J, the junction kept 1 base outside the gene matches. The CDR3 is CATRGQLNTEAFF. The CDR3, as DNA: TGTGCCACCAGGGGACAGCTGAACACTGAAGCTTTCTTT.

The chain is built from TRBV10-2 and TRBJ1-6; 8 bases are shared with TRBD1. V lost 7 bases to trimming and J lost 4 bases; unmatched junction nucleotides: 3. Germline-derived CDR1 and CDR2 are WSHSY and SAAADI. The CDR3 is 14 residues long. DNA for the CDR3: TGCGCCAGCACTAGACAGGGGTATAATTCACCCCTCCACTTT. Amino acids: CASTRQGYNSPLHF.

This rearrangement joins TRBV7-8 to TRBJ1-4; 7 nucleotides match TRBD1. CDR1 is SGHVS, CDR2 FQNEAQ, per germline. There are 14 residues in the CDR3. V shed 3 bases and J 4 bases; nucleotides not matched to a gene: 2. CDR3 DNA sequence: TGTGCCAGCAGCTTCGACAGGGATAATGAAAAACTGTTTTTT. As protein: CASSFDRDNEKLFF.

Only a few counts were recorded for this clone. The CDR3 coding sequence is TGTGCCAGCAGTTACAAACCCGGGACAGGGGCTGAAGCTTTCTTT. It translates to CASSYKPGTGAEAFF. The gene calls are TRBV6-5 and TRBJ1-1; TRBD1 matches 10 bases. Germline CDR1 MNHEY, CDR2 SVGAGI. Unmatched junction bases numbered 6, after V lost 2 bases and J lost 6 bases. The CDR3 is 15 amino acids.

The J gene is TRBJ1-2, the V gene TRBV4-1, with TRBD1 matching 9 bases. The CDR3 loop spans 13 amino acids. Germline CDR1 MGHRA, CDR2 YSYEKL. V was pared by 1 base and J by 12 bases, with 6 bases of the junction left unmatched. CDR3 coding DNA: TGCGCCAGCAGCCAAGCGGGACAGGGTGGGCACACCTTC. This gives the protein CASSQAGQGGHTF.

The rearrangement links TRBV27 to TRBJ2-5; 8 positions agree with TRBD1. Unmatched junction bases numbered 3, after V lost 1 base and J lost 5 bases. Germline CDR1 MNHEY, CDR2 SMNVEV (reference sequence). The CDR3 is 14 residues long. CDR3 protein: CASSLLRTGETQYF. The CDR3 nucleotides are TGTGCCAGCAGTTTATTGCGGACAGGGGAGACCCAGTACTTC.

The V call is TRBV3-1 (or the pseudogene TRBV3-2), the J call TRBJ2-3; TRBD2 matches at 9 bases. V lost 4 bases, J lost 6 bases, and 8 bases stayed unmatched. CDR1 is LGHDT, CDR2 YNNKEL, per germline (reference sequence). The CDR3 spans 15 residues. The CDR3 loop is CASSPTSGRADTQYF. The CDR3 coding sequence is TGTGCCAGCAGCCCCACTAGCGGGCGAGCCGATACGCAGTATTTT.

V and J are TRBV5-4 and TRBJ2-3; TRBD2 matches 8 bases. CDR1 SGHNT and CDR2 YYREEE come from the germline V gene (reference sequence). The CDR3 covers 16 residues. The J segment lost 0 bases and the V segment lost 4 bases, leaving 7 bases of the junction unmatched. The CDR3 nucleotides read TGTGCCAGCAGCCCGACTAGCGCAACTAGCACAGATACGCAGTATTTT. This encodes CASSPTSATSTDTQYF.

This clone was counted between two and nine times. The chain links TRBV9 to TRBJ2-6; D remains ambiguous. Between the trimmed V and J ends, which lost 1 base and 7 bases, there was a span of 6 bases. This CDR3 is built from 13 residues. Germline lookup yields CDR1 SGDLS and CDR2 YYNGEE. Here the CDR3 reads CASSVPGANVLTF. The DNA of the CDR3 is TGTGCCAGCAGCGTACCGGGTGCCAACGTCCTGACTTTC.

The chain carries TRBV13 and TRBJ2-7; the D is unclear. The V gene's germline CDR1 is PRHDT and CDR2 FYEKMQ (reference sequence). Trimming stripped 4 bases from V and 3 bases from J, with 7 bases between. The CDR3 covers 12 residues. The CDR3 DNA is TGTGCCAGCAGCTCCACTAACTACGAGCAGTACTTC. Translating it yields CASSSTNYEQYF.

V is TRBV9 and J is TRBJ1-3; 9 nucleotides agree with TRBD1. With 3 bases clipped from V and 2 bases from J, the junction kept 3 bases outside the gene matches. CDR1 is SGDLS, CDR2 YYNGEE, per germline. The CDR3 is 15 residues long. The CDR3 region has the DNA TGTGCCAGCAGCGGACACAGGGGGCCTGGAAACACCATATATTTT. It codes for CASSGHRGPGNTIYF.

The rearrangement joins TRBV18 to TRBJ1-3; D is perhaps TRBD1 (6 bases). CDR1 KGHSH and CDR2 LQKENI come from the germline V gene. This CDR3 has 13 residues. Trimming took 3 bases from V and 4 from J, leaving 7 bases between them. CDR3 protein: CASSPDSGNTIYF. The DNA for the CDR3 is TGTGCCAGCTCACCGGACAGCGGAAACACCATATATTTT. Complete variable domain (other parts from reference TRBV18 and TRBJ1-3): NAGVMQNPRHLVRRRGQEARLRCSPMKGHSHVYWYRQLPEEGLKFMVYLQKENIIDESGMPKERFSAEFPKEGPSILRIQQVVRGDSAAYFCASSPDSGNTIYFGEGSWLTVV.

The chain couples TRBV13 to TRBJ2-2, with a possible D match to TRBD1 (5 bases). This CDR3 has 15 amino acids. The V end was cut by 2 bases, the J end by 5 bases, with 12 bases between. CDR1 PRHDT and CDR2 FYEKMQ come from the germline V gene (reference sequence). The CDR3 DNA reads as TGTGCCAGCAGCTTATGGCAGGGTTGGACCGGGGAGCTGTTTTTT. The encoded protein is CASSLWQGWTGELFF.

The chain has TRBV10-3 and TRBJ1-1, with TRBD1 matching 9 bases. Germline V CDR1 and CDR2: ENHRY, SYGVKD. J lost 3 bases, V lost 2 bases, and 4 bases had no gene match. The CDR3 spans 15 residues. DNA of the CDR3: TGTGCCATCAGTGAGGGCAGACAGGGGGACACTGAAGCTTTCTTT. It yields the protein CAISEGRQGDTEAFF.

The gene calls are TRBV3-1 (or the pseudogene TRBV3-2) and TRBJ2-1; 8 bases fit TRBD2. The CDR3 runs to 16 residues. Germline trimming cut 3 bases from V and 4 bases from J; bases unmatched to any gene: 8. Germline values: CDR1 LGHDT, CDR2 YNNKEL (reference sequence). The CDR3 reads CASSHQGLGAYNEQFF. The CDR3 region has the DNA TGTGCCAGCAGCCATCAGGGACTAGGGGCTTACAATGAGCAGTTCTTC.